The next 7 T cell receptor beta chains were all read from a single sample in a study of blood T cell repertoires in COVID-19. The method was immunoSEQ multiplex PCR; TCRdb's version includes in-frame clones alone and lacks a portion of them. The sample contains approximately 280,000 clones, around 88% of which appear only once. The sequenced sample was peripheral blood. The source of these receptors is a woman between 25 and 40 years old who had recovered from COVID-19.

The genes are TRBV5-8 and TRBJ1-2; D remains unclear. The CDR3 is made up of 13 amino acids. Germline V gene data show CDR1 as SGHTS and CDR2 as YDEGEE. V lost 2 bases, J lost 2 bases, and 7 bases lay in between. CDR3 bases: TGTGCCAGCAGCTTTGGCCAGAACTATGGCTACACCTTC. Its translation: CASSFGQNYGYTF.

The chain joins TRBV2 to TRBJ2-2; 8 nucleotides agree with TRBD2. Germline trimming cut 8 bases from V and 4 bases from J; bases unmatched to any gene: 6. This CDR3 region has 14 residues. Germline CDR1 SNHLY, CDR2 FYNNEI. This chain's CDR3 is CASCQLAATGELFF. DNA of the CDR3: TGTGCCAGCTGTCAACTAGCGGCCACCGGGGAGCTGTTTTTT. The full variable domain, in which reference TRBV2 and TRBJ2-2 provide the parts outside the CDR3, is EPEVTQTPSHQVTQMGQEVILRCVPISNHLYFYWYRQILGQKVEFLVSFYNNEISEKSEIFDDQFSVERPDGSNFTLKIRSTKLEDSAMYFCASCQLAATGELFFGEGSRLTVL.

The chain is built from TRBV19 and TRBJ1-4; 7 bases are shared with TRBD1. The CDR3 extends over 15 amino acids. After removal of 1 base from V and 4 bases from J, the junction contained 3 bases not matched to a gene. Looked up from germline, CDR1 is LNHDA and CDR2 is SQIVND (reference sequence). The CDR3 DNA follows: TGTGCCAGTAGTATAGGGGACAGCAATAATGAAAAACTGTTTTTT. It yields the protein CASSIGDSNNEKLFF.

This chain uses TRBV2 with TRBJ1-5; 7 bases agree with TRBD1. The CDR3 length is 15 residues. Trimming at V came to 4 bases and at J to 0 bases, leaving 3 bases not matched to a gene. Germline CDR1 SNHLY, CDR2 FYNNEI. CDR3 DNA sequence: TGTGCCAGCAGTGCTGAGGGGGCTAGCAATCAGCCCCAGCATTTT. Its protein is CASSAEGASNQPQHF. The full variable domain, rest sourced from reference TRBV2 and TRBJ1-5, is EPEVTQTPSHQVTQMGQEVILRCVPISNHLYFYWYRQILGQKVEFLVSFYNNEISEKSEIFDDQFSVERPDGSNFTLKIRSTKLEDSAMYFCASSAEGASNQPQHFGDGTRLSIL.

The chain couples TRBV12-2 to TRBJ1-6; the table calls TRBD1, which could not be checked here. TRBV12-2 is a documented pseudogene. The CDR3 covers 15 residues. DNA of the CDR3: TGTGCAAGTCGCCGGGACAGTCAGTATAATTCACCCCTCCACTTT. Its protein is CASRRDSQYNSPLHF.

The chain carries TRBV3-1 (or the pseudogene TRBV3-2) and TRBJ2-2; a weak D match, TRBD2 (5 bases). Germline-derived CDR1 and CDR2 are LGHDT and YNNKEL (reference sequence). The germline V and J ends were trimmed by 1 base and 5 bases, with 11 bases remaining between them. The length of the CDR3 is 15 residues. The CDR3 is CASSQGHTGTGELFF. The CDR3 coding sequence is TGTGCCAGCAGCCAAGGACACACGGGGACCGGGGAGCTGTTTTTT.

This sequence joins TRBV27 and TRBJ2-1, with D possibly TRBD2 on 6 matching bases. This CDR3 comprises 15 residues. The V gene's germline CDR1 is MNHEY and CDR2 SMNVEV (reference sequence). Trimming shortened V by 2 bases and J by 4 bases, and 12 bases separated the two germline ends. The DNA of the CDR3 is TGTGCCAGCAGTTTAACCGGGACTCAATACAATGAGCAGTTCTTC. Translated: CASSLTGTQYNEQFF.